Listed below are T cell receptor beta chains from one sample, sequenced in a study of beta chain features in type 1 diabetes. TCRdb's table, derived via immunoSEQ multiplex PCR, lists solely in-frame clones and lacks some. The sample records 130,000 to 150,000 clones, about 10% being singletons. Sequenced input: naive CD4+ T cells from blood. Every receptor here comes from a man younger than 35 in good health. Both conserved end residues are part of each CDR3. The D gene is left open where the match is weak. Some rows have no size entry. The others give once, few or many, or a class for an expanded clone.

v_gene: TRBV27; abundance: few; d_gene: TRBD2; j_gene: TRBJ2-5; CDR3aa: CASTPQGSGGGQETQYF; CDR3nt: TGTGCCAGCACCCCGCAGGGATCGGGAGGGGGCCAAGAGACCCAGTACTTC
v_gene: TRBV6-1; abundance: NA; d_gene: NA; j_gene: TRBJ1-2; CDR3aa: CASRTGPNYGYTF; CDR3nt: TGTGCCAGCAGGACAGGTCCTAACTATGGCTACACCTTC
v_gene: TRBV27; abundance: once; d_gene: NA; j_gene: TRBJ2-7; CDR3aa: CASSASGLSSYEQYF; CDR3nt: TGTGCCAGCAGTGCCTCCGGTCTGAGCTCCTACGAGCAGTACTTC
v_gene: TRBV9; abundance: NA; d_gene: NA; j_gene: TRBJ2-5; CDR3aa: CASSSSLLQGETQYF; CDR3nt: TGTGCCAGCAGCTCCAGTTTGCTGCAGGGAGAGACCCAGTACTTC
v_gene: TRBV19; abundance: NA; d_gene: NA; j_gene: TRBJ2-7; CDR3aa: CASRPRTAKKDEQYF; CDR3nt: TGTGCCAGTAGGCCCCGGACAGCCAAAAAGGACGAGCAGTACTTC
v_gene: TRBV6-6; abundance: few; d_gene: TRBD2; j_gene: TRBJ2-7; CDR3aa: CASSPTSGGAYEQYF; CDR3nt: TGTGCCAGCAGTCCTACATCCGGGGGGGCCTACGAGCAGTACTTC
v_gene: TRBV6-5; abundance: NA; d_gene: NA; j_gene: TRBJ1-6; CDR3aa: CASSVSLYSPLHF; CDR3nt: TGTGCCAGCAGTGTCTCCCTCTATTCACCCCTCCACTTT
v_gene: TRBV28; abundance: NA; d_gene: NA; j_gene: TRBJ2-7; CDR3aa: CASSRGTVSIKQYF; CDR3nt: TGTGCCAGCAGTCGGGGGACGGTCTCTATAAAGCAGTACTTC
v_gene: TRBV18; abundance: many; d_gene: TRBD1; j_gene: TRBJ2-6; CDR3aa: CASSRDRGPGANVLTF; CDR3nt: TGTGCCAGCTCACGGGACAGGGGGCCTGGGGCCAACGTCCTGACTTTC
v_gene: TRBV7-9; abundance: NA; d_gene: TRBD1; j_gene: TRBJ2-7; CDR3aa: CASSEHGQGYEQYF; CDR3nt: TGTGCCAGCAGCGAACACGGACAGGGCTACGAGCAGTACTTC
v_gene: TRBV4-2; abundance: NA; d_gene: TRBD2; j_gene: TRBJ2-7; CDR3aa: CASSQDRLGTSGVYEQYF; CDR3nt: TGTGCCAGCAGCCAAGATAGGTTAGGGACTAGCGGGGTCTACGAGCAGTACTTC
v_gene: TRBV14; abundance: NA; d_gene: TRBD1; j_gene: TRBJ2-7; CDR3aa: CASSSFGTGGYEQYF; CDR3nt: TGTGCCAGCAGTTCCTTCGGGACAGGGGGATACGAGCAGTACTTC
v_gene: TRBV4-1; abundance: few; d_gene: TRBD1; j_gene: TRBJ2-7; CDR3aa: CASSRGQGAVSEQYF; CDR3nt: TGCGCCAGCAGCCGCGGACAGGGGGCGGTTTCCGAGCAGTACTTC
v_gene: TRBV30; abundance: many; d_gene: TRBD1; j_gene: TRBJ1-5; CDR3aa: CAWNSGTGLNQPQHF; CDR3nt: TGTGCCTGGAACTCCGGGACAGGGTTGAATCAGCCCCAGCATTTT
v_gene: TRBV2; abundance: few; d_gene: NA; j_gene: TRBJ1-2; CDR3aa: CASSEARQGLSTNGYTF; CDR3nt: TGTGCCAGCAGTGAAGCGCGTCAGGGATTGAGCACTAACGGCTACACCTTC
v_gene: TRBV6-5; abundance: few; d_gene: TRBD1; j_gene: TRBJ2-1; CDR3aa: CASMLDRGGNEQFF; CDR3nt: TGTGCCAGCATGTTGGACAGGGGGGGCAATGAGCAGTTCTTC
v_gene: TRBV4-2; abundance: few; d_gene: NA; j_gene: TRBJ1-2; CDR3aa: CASSQGAALGGYTF; CDR3nt: TGTGCCAGCAGCCAAGGGGCAGCCCTTGGGGGCTACACCTTC
v_gene: TRBV5-4; abundance: NA; d_gene: TRBD1; j_gene: TRBJ2-7; CDR3aa: CASRTTGTYEQYF; CDR3nt: TGTGCCAGCAGGACGACAGGGACCTACGAGCAGTACTTC
v_gene: TRBV20-1; abundance: few; d_gene: NA; j_gene: TRBJ1-3; CDR3aa: CSAHTGNTIYF; CDR3nt: TGCAGTGCCCATACAGGGAACACCATATATTTT
v_gene: TRBV11-2; abundance: few; d_gene: NA; j_gene: TRBJ2-1; CDR3aa: CASSPRGPAYNEQFF; CDR3nt: TGTGCCAGCAGCCCCCGAGGGCCTGCCTACAATGAGCAGTTCTTC
v_gene: TRBV5-6; abundance: few; d_gene: NA; j_gene: TRBJ1-1; CDR3aa: CASSLRLAVYTEAFF; CDR3nt: TGTGCCAGCAGCTTGAGGCTAGCCGTCTACACTGAAGCTTTCTTT
v_gene: TRBV10-3; abundance: few; d_gene: TRBD1; j_gene: TRBJ2-1; CDR3aa: CAISEGQGKRNEQFF; CDR3nt: TGTGCCATCAGTGAAGGACAGGGAAAGAGGAATGAGCAGTTCTTC
v_gene: TRBV6-1; abundance: few; d_gene: NA; j_gene: TRBJ2-3; CDR3aa: CASSVASGTDTQYF; CDR3nt: TGTGCCAGCAGTGTCGCTAGCGGCACAGATACGCAGTATTTT
v_gene: TRBV2; abundance: few; d_gene: NA; j_gene: TRBJ2-7; CDR3aa: CASSVGLATYEQYF; CDR3nt: TGTGCCAGCTCGGTGGGACTCGCAACCTACGAGCAGTACTTC
v_gene: TRBV9; abundance: few; d_gene: NA; j_gene: TRBJ1-6; CDR3aa: CASSVEQTNSPLHF; CDR3nt: TGTGCCAGCAGCGTAGAACAGACAAATTCACCCCTCCACTTT
v_gene: TRBV30; abundance: few; d_gene: TRBD1; j_gene: TRBJ1-1; CDR3aa: CAWRKKTGEKAFF; CDR3nt: TGTGCCTGGAGGAAAAAGACAGGGGAGAAAGCTTTCTTT
v_gene: TRBV29-1; abundance: NA; d_gene: TRBD2; j_gene: TRBJ2-1; CDR3aa: CSAGGSGVGEQFF; CDR3nt: TGCAGCGCGGGAGGGTCCGGGGTGGGTGAGCAGTTCTTC
v_gene: TRBV30; abundance: NA; d_gene: TRBD2; j_gene: TRBJ2-7; CDR3aa: CAWGTGTSFYEQYF; CDR3nt: TGTGCCTGGGGTACCGGGACTAGCTTCTACGAGCAGTACTTC
v_gene: TRBV5-1; abundance: few; d_gene: NA; j_gene: TRBJ1-1; CDR3aa: CASTIDRNTEAFF; CDR3nt: TGCGCCAGCACAATCGACAGGAACACTGAAGCTTTCTTT
v_gene: TRBV6-5; abundance: few; d_gene: NA; j_gene: TRBJ1-1; CDR3aa: CASRLSLVNTEAFF; CDR3nt: TGTGCCAGCAGATTGTCACTCGTGAACACTGAAGCTTTCTTT
v_gene: TRBV9; abundance: NA; d_gene: TRBD1; j_gene: TRBJ1-6; CDR3aa: CASSPEGTAGLGPLHF; CDR3nt: TGTGCCAGCAGCCCAGAGGGGACAGCCGGACTTGGACCCCTCCACTTT
v_gene: TRBV6-5; abundance: NA; d_gene: NA; j_gene: TRBJ2-7; CDR3aa: CASSYRHRDEQYF; CDR3nt: TGTGCCAGCAGTTACCGACACAGAGACGAGCAGTACTTC
v_gene: TRBV6-6; abundance: NA; d_gene: NA; j_gene: TRBJ2-2; CDR3aa: CASSYPLQGSAGELFF; CDR3nt: TGTGCCAGCAGTTACCCCCTCCAGGGTTCGGCCGGGGAGCTGTTTTTT
v_gene: TRBV7-2; abundance: NA; d_gene: NA; j_gene: TRBJ1-5; CDR3aa: CASSLQGNDNQPQHF; CDR3nt: TGTGCCAGCAGCTTGCAGGGGAATGATAATCAGCCCCAGCATTTT
v_gene: TRBV21-1; abundance: NA; d_gene: NA; j_gene: TRBJ2-4; CDR3aa: CASSKVAVLAKNIQYF; CDR3nt: TGTGCCAGCAGCAAAGTGGCGGTGCTAGCCAAAAACATTCAGTACTTC
v_gene: TRBV18; abundance: many; d_gene: TRBD1; j_gene: TRBJ1-2; CDR3aa: CASSPDRNYGYTF; CDR3nt: TGTGCCAGCTCACCGGACAGGAACTATGGCTACACCTTC
v_gene: TRBV27; abundance: NA; d_gene: TRBD2; j_gene: TRBJ2-1; CDR3aa: CASSLGTSGGAGNEQFF; CDR3nt: TGTGCCAGCAGTTTGGGGACTAGCGGGGGGGCCGGCAATGAGCAGTTCTTC